This entry features one TCR beta chain sequence. The sample comes from a study of cytomegalovirus exposure and HLA in healthy donors. Germline loops: CDR1 GTSNPN, CDR2 SVGIG (reference sequence). Trimming took 0 bases from V and 12 from J, leaving 12 bases between them. The CDR3 contains 12 residues. The method was immunoSEQ multiplex PCR; TCRdb's version includes in-frame clones alone and lacks a portion of them. The sample contains 150,000 or so clones, 85% to 90% of which appear only once. The sequence was collected from a woman between 18 and 29 years old in good health and CMV-seropositive. Sample: PBMCs. The chain combines TRBV30 with TRBJ2-1; TRBD2 might be the D (5 bases). Here the CDR3 reads CAWSVVGDRQFF. The CDR3 DNA reads as TGTGCCTGGAGTGTAGTGGGAGATAGGCAGTTCTTC.